The 20 T cell receptor beta chains in this list originate from one sample, sequenced in a study of radiotherapy plus CTLA-4 blockade in lung cancer. This table comes from immunoSEQ multiplex PCR, and its TCRdb copy is limited to in-frame clones, with some not included. Of about 59,000 clones listed, approximately 65% are singletons. The source was peripheral blood, collected from a patient treated with radiotherapy plus ipilimumab. All receptors come from a human donor with non-small cell lung cancer whose response to radiotherapy plus ipilimumab could not be evaluated.

This clone occurred once. The rearrangement joins TRBV6-1 to TRBJ1-2; D is perhaps TRBD1 (5 bases). CDR3 size: 14 residues. CDR1 is MNHNS, CDR2 SASEGT, per germline. Between the trimmed V and J ends, which lost 2 bases and 4 bases, there was a span of 11 bases. The CDR3 nucleotides are TGTGCCAGCAGTGAAACCTGGGGCGGCTATGGCTACACCTTC. Translated: CASSETWGGYGYTF.

The chain recombines TRBV4-1 with TRBJ2-7; 9 bases match TRBD2. V lost 1 base to trimming and J lost 7 bases; unmatched junction nucleotides: 11. This CDR3 is 16 amino acids long. Germline CDR1 MGHRA, CDR2 YSYEKL. CDR3 nucleotides: TGCGCCAGCAGCCAAGGTGGGATAGCGGGGGCACGGGAGCAGTACTTC. As protein: CASSQGGIAGAREQYF.

The chain's CDR3 is CASSFWATPGNQPQHF. The CDR3 DNA sequence: TGTGCCAGCAGTTTTTGGGCGACACCCGGCAATCAGCCCCAGCATTTT. V is TRBV28 and J is TRBJ1-5, with unresolved D. The CDR3 totals 16 residues. The germline V and J ends were trimmed by 3 bases and 2 bases, with 14 bases remaining between them. Germline V gene data show CDR1 as MDHEN and CDR2 as SYDVKM.

The genes are TRBV7-9 and TRBJ2-1; possible D gene TRBD2, 6 bases. The germline CDR1 and CDR2 sequences are SEHNR and FQNEAQ (reference sequence). Trimming took 1 base from V and 10 from J, leaving 17 bases between them. The CDR3 extends over 15 amino acids. For the CDR3, the DNA is TGTGCCAGCAGCTTAGGGAGGACTACCCCGGGGGAGCAGTTCTTC. Protein sequence: CASSLGRTTPGEQFF.

The chain links TRBV30 to TRBJ1-5, with D possibly being TRBD1 (5 bases). The V gene lost 0 bases and the J gene lost 6 bases, with 24 bases spanning the gap. There are 18 residues in the CDR3. Germline V lookup: CDR1 GTSNPN, CDR2 SVGIG (reference sequence). The CDR3 nucleotides read TGTGCCTGGAGTGTAATCATGGGACCGTCGGGAGGGACTCAGCCCCAGCATTTT. Translation gives CAWSVIMGPSGGTQPQHF.

This clone was counted a few times. This chain connects TRBV6-5 to TRBJ2-7; unclear D gene. The CDR3 consists of 15 residues. Germline-derived CDR1 and CDR2 are MNHEY and SVGAGI. Trimming cost V 6 bases and J 0 bases, with 15 bases left between them. Written as DNA, the CDR3 is TGTGCCAGCAGCAGACCGGGTCTAACCTCCTACGAGCAGTACTTC. Amino acids: CASSRPGLTSYEQYF.

The CDR3 DNA reads as TGTGCCAGCAGACCGCGGGGGGAGGGCACCGGGGAGCTGTTTTTT. Its translation is CASRPRGEGTGELFF. This chain connects TRBV9 to TRBJ2-2; 8 nucleotides align to TRBD2. J lost 4 bases, V lost 5 bases, and 7 bases had no gene match. The CDR3 sequence is 15 residues long. Per the germline V gene, CDR1 is SGDLS and CDR2 is YYNGEE. The full variable domain, with the rest looked up from reference TRBV9 and TRBJ2-2, is DSGVTQTPKHLITATGQRVTLRCSPRSGDLSVYWYQQSLDQGLQFLIQYYNGEERAKGNILERFSAQQFPDLHSELNLSSLELGDSALYFCASRPRGEGTGELFFGEGSRLTVL.

This clone has a handful of counts. In DNA, the CDR3 is TGTGCCAGTAGAAGCGGGAGTAAGGACGAGCAGTACTTC. It specifies CASRSGSKDEQYF. The chain recombines TRBV19 with TRBJ2-7, with 8 bases lining up with TRBD2. Trimming cost V 6 bases and J 5 bases; bases outside gene matches: 6. The CDR3 length is 13 residues. From germline, CDR1 is LNHDA and CDR2 SQIVND (reference sequence).

This chain connects TRBV7-2 to TRBJ2-2; perhaps TRBD1 as D (6 bases). From germline, CDR1 is SGHTA and CDR2 FQGNSA. V lost 3 bases to trimming and J lost 1 base, with 9 bases between them. The CDR3 totals 15 residues. DNA of the CDR3: TGTGCCAGCAGCTTCCCGGGACAGAACACCGGGGAGCTGTTTTTT. Encoded protein: CASSFPGQNTGELFF.

The chain couples TRBV7-9 to TRBJ2-1, with 11 nucleotides matching TRBD2. The CDR3 totals 14 residues. With V trimmed by 1 base and J by 9 bases, 2 bases remained unmatched. Germline V gene sequence: CDR1 SEHNR, CDR2 FQNEAQ (reference sequence). The CDR3 region has the DNA TGTGCCAGCAGCTTAGGACTAGCGGGATCTGAGCAGTTCTTC. This codes for CASSLGLAGSEQFF.

V usage is TRBV9 and J usage is TRBJ2-5; TRBD1 matches 9 bases. The better agreement between TRBJ2-7 and the DNA end casts doubt on the J call. The germline gives CDR1 SGDLS, CDR2 YYNGEE. The CDR3 covers 15 residues. The CDR3 coding sequence is TGTGCCAGCAGCGCCCGGACAGGGGTCTCCTACGAGCAGTACTTC. Translating gives CASSARTGVSYEQYF.

The CDR3 loop reads CASSPYSGGADTQYF. Written as DNA, the CDR3 is TGCGCCAGCAGCCCCTATAGCGGGGGGGCAGATACGCAGTATTTT. The V gene is TRBV4-1, the J gene TRBJ2-3; 11 positions match TRBD2. This CDR3 region has 15 residues. From germline, CDR1 is MGHRA and CDR2 YSYEKL. Trimming at V came to 4 bases and at J to 4 bases, leaving 4 bases not matched to a gene.

This chain joins TRBV19 and TRBJ1-2; 9 positions match TRBD1. The CDR3 covers 17 residues. Trimming removed 6 bases from V and 0 bases from J; junction bases left unmatched: 11. CDR1 is LNHDA and CDR2 is SQIVND in the germline V gene (reference sequence). DNA of the CDR3: TGTGCCAGTAGCCCACTGACAGGGGGGAAACCTAACTATGGCTACACCTTC. Protein sequence: CASSPLTGGKPNYGYTF.

V and J are TRBV11-2 and TRBJ2-7; 8 nucleotides agree with TRBD2. V was clipped by 2 bases and J by 3 bases; unmatched bases: 9. From germline, CDR1 is SGHAT and CDR2 FQNNGV. CDR3 length: 16 residues. CDR3 residues: CASSLNSGGGGYEQYF. DNA of the CDR3: TGTGCCAGCAGCTTAAATTCGGGGGGGGGCGGCTACGAGCAGTACTTC.

This sequence joins TRBV29-1 and TRBJ2-5; D uncertain. V shed 7 bases and J shed 5 bases, with 20 bases lying between them. Germline values: CDR1 SQVTM, CDR2 ANQGSEA. The CDR3 is 14 residues long. The CDR3 region is CSADVVGAGETQYF. CDR3 nucleotide sequence: TGCAGCGCCGATGTAGTCGGCGCCGGGGAGACCCAGTACTTC.

The V gene is TRBV30, the J gene TRBJ2-6, with D unresolved. CDR3 size: 14 residues. CDR1 and CDR2 (germline): GTSNPN, SVGIG (reference sequence). V was cut by 5 bases and J by 0 bases, with 8 bases left in between. CDR3 in DNA: TGTGCCTGGGACAAAAGCTCTGGGGCCAACGTCCTGACTTTC. This gives the protein CAWDKSSGANVLTF. The full variable domain, rest sourced from reference TRBV30 and TRBJ2-6, is SQTIHQWPATLVQPVGSPLSLECTVEGTSNPNLYWYRQAAGRGLQLLFYSVGIGQISSEVPQNLSASRPQDRQFILSSKKLLLSDSGFYLCAWDKSSGANVLTFGAGSRLTVL.

The gene calls are TRBV4-1 and TRBJ1-2, with D hard to call. V lost 0 bases and J lost 0, with 8 bases in between. Germline V gene data show CDR1 as MGHRA and CDR2 as YSYEKL. This CDR3 spans 15 amino acids. The CDR3 protein is CASSQEDLSNYGYTF. Written as DNA, the CDR3 is TGCGCCAGCAGCCAAGAGGACTTATCTAACTATGGCTACACCTTC.

The chain joins TRBV18 to TRBJ1-1; D gene uncertain. Germline lookup yields CDR1 KGHSH and CDR2 LQKENI. V was shortened by 2 bases and J by 1 base, with 5 bases between the two germline ends. The CDR3 sequence is 13 residues long. In DNA form, the CDR3 reads TGTGCCAGCTCACCATTCGGGAACACTGAAGCTTTCTTT. It is translated as CASSPFGNTEAFF.

J is TRBJ1-1 and V is TRBV10-3; 7 bases map to TRBD1. Looked up from germline, CDR1 is ENHRY and CDR2 is SYGVKD. The CDR3 covers 14 residues. V trimming: 7 bases; J trimming: 3 bases; junction bases outside the gene matches: 8. CDR3 in amino acids: CAITRQGRDTEAFF. The CDR3 coding sequence is TGTGCCATCACCAGACAGGGACGGGACACTGAAGCTTTCTTT.

J is TRBJ2-7 and V is TRBV2; D remains unclear. Trimming took 7 bases from V and 3 from J, leaving 10 bases between them. This CDR3 comprises 12 residues. Per the germline V gene, CDR1 is SNHLY and CDR2 is FYNNEI. This CDR3 is CASIHTIYEQYF. CDR3 in DNA: TGTGCCAGCATACACACCATCTACGAGCAGTACTTC.